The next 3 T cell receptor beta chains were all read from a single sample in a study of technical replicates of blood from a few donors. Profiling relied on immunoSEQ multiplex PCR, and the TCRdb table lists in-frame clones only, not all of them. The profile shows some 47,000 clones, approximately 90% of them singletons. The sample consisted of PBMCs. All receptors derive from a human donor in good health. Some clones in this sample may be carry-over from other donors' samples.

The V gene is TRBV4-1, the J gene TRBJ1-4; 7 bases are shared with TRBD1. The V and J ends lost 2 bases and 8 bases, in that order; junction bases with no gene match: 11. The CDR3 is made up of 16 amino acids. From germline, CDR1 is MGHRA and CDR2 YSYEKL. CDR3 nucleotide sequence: TGCGCCAGCAGCCAAAGGATAGGGGGCATTAAGGAAAAACTGTTTTTT. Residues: CASSQRIGGIKEKLFF.

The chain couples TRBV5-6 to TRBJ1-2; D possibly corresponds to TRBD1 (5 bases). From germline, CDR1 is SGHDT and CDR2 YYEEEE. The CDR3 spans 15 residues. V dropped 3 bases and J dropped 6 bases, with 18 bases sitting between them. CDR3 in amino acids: CASSWTSGERDGYTF. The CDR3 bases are TGTGCCAGCAGCTGGACGTCGGGGGAGAGGGATGGCTACACCTTC.

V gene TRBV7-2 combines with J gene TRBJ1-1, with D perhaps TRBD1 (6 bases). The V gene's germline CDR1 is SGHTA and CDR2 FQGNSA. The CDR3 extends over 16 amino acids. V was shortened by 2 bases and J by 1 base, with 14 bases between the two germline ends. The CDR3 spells CASSLPAGGPNTEAFF. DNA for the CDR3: TGTGCCAGCAGCTTACCGGCTGGGGGCCCGAACACTGAAGCTTTCTTT. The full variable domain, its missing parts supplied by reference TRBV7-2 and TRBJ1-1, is GAGVSQSPSNKVTEKGKDVELRCDPISGHTALYWYRQSLGQGLEFLIYFQGNSAPDKSGLPSDRFSAERTGGSVSTLTIQRTQQEDSAVYLCASSLPAGGPNTEAFFGQGTRLTVV.